This T cell receptor (beta chain) was sequenced during a study of cytotoxic CD8 clonotypes in ibrutinib-treated CLL (dated by TCRdb to the early 2020s). With respect to the entire study: The cohort was composed of around twelve relapsed/refractory and around 15 treatment-naive patients; IGHV unmutated status was identified in around 17 patients. Samples averaged approximately 260,000 productive templates and 94,082 productive rearrangements. Responses were partial in around 25 patients and complete in 2; after median approximately 66 months follow-up, some 14 stayed in remission and around 12 progressed. Cryopreserved peripheral blood mononuclear cells were obtained prior to treatment, at the time of response, and at either disease progression or sustained remission. Every sample from remission and from progressive disease was obtained while the patients were still on ibrutinib. The response samples were drawn at a median of approximately twelve months into treatment, with a range of about 6 to 40 months. Longitudinal samples were obtainable from about 30% of the roughly 86 participants in the trial. Beyond this particular receptor, the publication reports: An increase in clonality was observed at ibrutinib response, with clonality remaining stable during sustained remission and falling back toward baseline at progression. Public clonotypes were found to be uncommon and were observed to contract or remain stable during treatment; the increase in clonality was shown to reflect expansion of private clonotypes at ibrutinib response. Baseline clonality exceeded that of age-matched healthy donors and correlated strongly with circulating CD8+ T-cell counts. Sampling times were not matched between sustained-remission and progressing patients, and lymph node repertoires were not studied.

CDR1 and CDR2, looked up from the germline V gene, are MGHRA and YSYEKL. The germline V and J ends show losses of 0 bases and 6 bases respectively, and no gene match explains 7 bases of the junction. The CDR3 numbers 16 residues from cysteine through phenylalanine. CDR3 DNA only is kept here, 48 bases in frame from base 1. On this clone: Its antigen is still unknown. Per-base quality was not reported, and no clone a single base away is much larger than it.

The sample's time point label is to be understood as: eleven to twelve months on ibrutinib. For TCR beta library preparation, 1.5 to 2 micrograms of genomic DNA was extracted from cryopreserved PBMCs. Longitudinal blood samples from CLL patients on ibrutinib monotherapy underwent high-throughput TCR beta sequencing. The patients were enrolled in a single-center, open-label phase 2 trial of ibrutinib monotherapy. On a MiSeq, deep resolution sequencing aimed for a depth between 1 in 1 million and 1 in 200,000 T cells, with each clonotype covered roughly 10x on average. TCR beta libraries were generated with the immunoSEQ hsTCRB Kit. Processing in the source paper ran as follows. Data were analyzed with ImmunoSEQ Data Assistant and ImmunoSEQ Analyzer, with V, D and J genes assigned per IMGT definitions. Clonality, which ranges from 0 to 1, was calculated by subtracting the normalized Shannon entropy of productive rearrangement frequencies from one. Public clonotype analysis was restricted to overrepresented clonotypes comprising at least 0.05% of each patient's repertoire. Repertoires from some 13 age-matched healthy donors in immuneACCESS were used as clonality controls. TCRdb took over this immuneACCESS table, retaining in-frame rearrangements with V and J assigned. Such tables are incomplete; in checked studies, under half of the missing clones stem from an unresolved V gene, and the remainder is unexplained. V, J and clone size were drawn from that table, and D and trimming were deduced from the DNA. The sample table records around 200,000 clones; 79% of these occur just once. Of the sample, 9.5% to 12% falls within the top ten clones.

The chain joins TRBV4-1 to TRBJ2-7, with 11 central nucleotides matching TRBD1. The sequencing used PBMCs, collected after 12 months of ibrutinib treatment. The source of this sequence is a human donor with chronic lymphocytic leukemia. The DNA sequence is given as TGCGCCAGCAGCCAAGATCGCGGGACAGGGGGGGTCGAGCAGTACTTC. It specifies CASSQDRGTGGVEQYF.